Listed here are 19 T cell receptor beta chains from one sample, sequenced in a study of vaccination effects on CD4 cells after COVID-19. Researchers isolated CD4+ T cells once 9 to 11 days of culture had elapsed. Each participant received a vaccine that was either BNT162b2 or mRNA-1273, given as two doses. The assay was immunoSEQ multiplex PCR, and TCRdb's table has in-frame clones only and misses some. The table records approximately 74,000 clones, over 65% of them present only once. Their target antigens are unknown. Sequenced material: CD4+ T cells from PBMCs cultured without peptide, taken after COVID-19 vaccination. The receptors were gathered from a human donor who received a COVID-19 vaccine.

A few counts support this clone. The J gene is TRBJ1-5, the V gene TRBV2, with D perhaps TRBD1 (5 bases). Germline V gene lookup returns CDR1 SNHLY and CDR2 FYNNEI. V dropped 6 bases and J dropped 5 bases, with 14 bases sitting between them. This CDR3 is 14 amino acids long. The CDR3 DNA is TGTGCCAGCAGCAGGCAGGGTTATGATCAGCCCCAGCATTTT. It translates to CASSRQGYDQPQHF.

The genes are TRBV9 and TRBJ1-1, with 7 positions matching TRBD1. The germline CDR1 and CDR2 sequences are SGDLS and YYNGEE. V gave up 3 bases and J gave up 2 bases; unmatched junction bases: 13. This CDR3 spans 17 amino acids. The CDR3 protein is CASSESTPGGGNTEAFF. Written as DNA, the CDR3 is TGTGCCAGCAGCGAAAGTACTCCAGGGGGAGGAAACACTGAAGCTTTCTTT.

The rearrangement uses TRBV6-4 and TRBJ2-3; 9 positions agree with TRBD1. With V trimmed by 6 bases and J by 4 bases, 5 bases remained unmatched. CDR1 and CDR2 (germline): MRHNA, SNTAGT. This CDR3 is built from 14 residues. CDR3 nucleotides: TGTGCCAGCAGGGCGGACAGGGGATCAGATACGCAGTATTTT. Translating it yields CASRADRGSDTQYF.

V gene TRBV23-1 combines with J gene TRBJ1-5; D is ambiguous. TRBV23-1 is an ORF, and what it does is uncertain. CDR3 length: 18 residues. V was cut by 2 bases and J by 1 base, with 18 bases left in between. The CDR3 sequence: CASSQGPSNPRSNQPQHF. The CDR3 DNA follows: TGCGCCAGCAGTCAAGGGCCCTCCAACCCCCGAAGCAATCAGCCCCAGCATTTT.

The chain uses TRBV5-1 and TRBJ1-4; no reliable D call. Trimming shortened V by 0 bases and J by 8 bases, and 11 bases separated the two germline ends. CDR1 and CDR2 from the germline V gene are SGHRS and YFSETQ. This CDR3 region has 14 residues. The CDR3, as DNA: TGCGCCAGCAGCTTGGACACTAGTGGGGAAAAACTGTTTTTT. Protein: CASSLDTSGEKLFF.

This chain uses TRBV6-5 with TRBJ2-7, with TRBD2 as a possible D gene (5 bases). The V end was cut by 6 bases, the J end by 4 bases, with 16 bases between. Germline CDR1 is MNHEY and CDR2 is SVGAGI. The CDR3 spans 14 residues. The CDR3 reads CASSQRRDGYEQYV. CDR3 coding DNA: TGTGCCAGCAGCCAGCGGAGAGACGGTTACGAGCAGTACGTC.

The CDR3 spells CASRSGTGYGYTF. CDR3 nucleotide sequence: TGTGCCAGCAGATCCGGGACAGGGTACGGCTACACCTTC. The chain is built from TRBV28 and TRBJ1-2; 9 bases map to TRBD1. V shed 6 bases and J 8 bases; nucleotides not matched to a gene: 7. Germline V gives CDR1 MDHEN, CDR2 SYDVKM. The CDR3 loop spans 13 amino acids.

The chain employs TRBV2 and TRBJ2-5, with D perhaps matching TRBD2 (5 bases). The CDR3 covers 12 residues. V lost 6 bases, J lost 3 bases, and 8 bases lay in between. The germline CDR1 and CDR2 sequences are SNHLY and FYNNEI. CDR3 nucleotides: TGTGCCAGCAGCGGACTCGAAGAGACCCAGTACTTC. Amino acid sequence: CASSGLEETQYF. The variable domain in full, completed from reference TRBV2 and TRBJ2-5, reads EPEVTQTPSHQVTQMGQEVILRCVPISNHLYFYWYRQILGQKVEFLVSFYNNEISEKSEIFDDQFSVERPDGSNFTLKIRSTKLEDSAMYFCASSGLEETQYFGPGTRLLVL.

This chain joins TRBV6-5 and TRBJ1-1; D remains unclear. The CDR3 totals 14 residues. Germline values: CDR1 MNHEY, CDR2 SVGAGI. The V gene lost 2 bases and the J gene lost 6 bases, with 13 bases spanning the gap. The CDR3, as DNA: TGTGCCAGCAGTTACACCCCGTCCCACGCTGAAGCTTTCTTT. This gives the protein CASSYTPSHAEAFF.

The chain couples TRBV28 to TRBJ1-6; a possible D gene is TRBD1 (6 bases). Germline CDR1 reads MDHEN; CDR2 reads SYDVKM. V was cut by 6 bases and J by 7 bases, with 16 bases left in between. This CDR3 has 15 amino acids. In DNA, the CDR3 is TGTGCCAGCAGACCATCGACAGGCTCGAATTCACCCCTCCACTTT. This translates into CASRPSTGSNSPLHF.

This chain joins TRBV2 and TRBJ2-1; tentative D call: TRBD1 (7 bases). V was shortened by 7 bases and J by 5 bases, with 18 bases between the two germline ends. This CDR3 has 15 residues. The germline V gene encodes CDR1 SNHLY and CDR2 FYNNEI. The CDR3 region is CASTQGGQRNNEQFF. CDR3 nucleotides: TGTGCCAGCACCCAGGGGGGCCAGAGGAACAATGAGCAGTTCTTC.

The genes are TRBV10-3 and TRBJ2-5; no clear D gene. CDR1 ENHRY and CDR2 SYGVKD come from the germline V gene. The CDR3 has 17 amino acids. Between the trimmed V and J ends, which lost 6 bases and 4 bases, there was a span of 24 bases. As DNA, the CDR3 is TGTGCCATCAGCGATACGGTAGGAACCCGAAGGGTAGAGACCCAGTACTTC. Amino acids: CAISDTVGTRRVETQYF.

The chain couples TRBV4-1 to TRBJ1-6, with 7 bases identical to TRBD1. The CDR3 totals 15 residues. Germline V CDR1 and CDR2: MGHRA, YSYEKL. Losses at the gene ends were 4 bases for V and 8 bases for J; bases not matched to a gene: 8. This CDR3 reads CASSRQGHSDSPLHF. The DNA for the CDR3 is TGCGCCAGCAGCCGACAGGGACATAGCGATTCACCCCTCCACTTT.

This clone has more than one count but fewer than ten. The chain employs TRBV7-8 and TRBJ1-5; D is uncertain. V was pared by 5 bases and J by 1 base, with 21 bases between. The CDR3 runs 18 residues. CDR1 SGHVS and CDR2 FQNEAQ come from the germline V gene. The CDR3 DNA reads as TGTGCCAGCAGCGAACGATTTCCTGGACTCCTCAGCAATCAGCCCCAGCATTTT. Protein sequence: CASSERFPGLLSNQPQHF.

The chain combines TRBV5-1 with TRBJ2-2; D not certain. The germline V gene has CDR1 SGHRS and CDR2 YFSETQ. The CDR3 is 14 residues long. The V gene lost 1 base and the J gene lost 1 base, with 5 bases spanning the gap. The chain's CDR3 is CASSLTLNTGELFF. The DNA for the CDR3 is TGCGCCAGCAGCTTGACATTGAACACCGGGGAGCTGTTTTTT.

The chain couples TRBV3-1 (or the pseudogene TRBV3-2) to TRBJ2-2; D is unclear. V lost 7 bases and J 5 bases, leaving 5 bases between the germline ends. The CDR3 contains 11 residues. Germline V gene lookup returns CDR1 LGHDT and CDR2 YNNKEL (reference sequence). The CDR3 DNA sequence: TGTGCCAGCACCATAACCGGGGAGCTGTTTTTT. This translates into CASTITGELFF.

The J gene is TRBJ2-6, the V gene TRBV30; unclear D gene. Per the germline V gene, CDR1 is GTSNPN and CDR2 is SVGIG (reference sequence). CDR3 size: 13 residues. The CDR3 DNA sequence: TGTGCTTGCACCAGGTCTGGGGCCAACGTCCTGACTTTC. This encodes CACTRSGANVLTF.

This clone was seen a handful of times. The rearrangement links TRBV18 to TRBJ2-3, with D uncertain. The V gene lost 2 bases and the J gene lost 5 bases, with 5 bases spanning the gap. This CDR3 spans 12 amino acids. The germline V gene has CDR1 KGHSH and CDR2 LQKENI. CDR3 DNA: TGTGCCAGCTCACCAGGAGAAGATACGCAGTATTTT. The encoded protein is CASSPGEDTQYF.

This clone has just a few counts. The genes are TRBV24-1 and TRBJ1-5; D gene ambiguous. CDR1 KGHDR and CDR2 SFDVKD come from the germline V gene. V was cut by 4 bases and J by 4 bases, with 10 bases left in between. The CDR3 is 14 residues long. The CDR3 bases are TGTGCCACCAGTGACCCAGGCCTGAATCAGCCCCAGCATTTT. The encoded protein is CATSDPGLNQPQHF.